These 28 T cell receptor beta chains came from one sample sequenced in a study of blood T cell repertoires in COVID-19. Sequencing was performed with immunoSEQ multiplex PCR; in TCRdb, only in-frame clones are kept and a portion is missing. The sample includes about 35,000 clones, 80% to 90% of them seen just once. The sequenced material came from peripheral blood. All receptors derive from a human donor in a cohort sampled during active COVID-19.

V and J are TRBV11-2 and TRBJ1-3; 7 bases line up with TRBD1. The CDR3 extends over 15 amino acids. J lost 0 bases, V lost 7 bases, and 6 bases had no gene match. Germline V gene data show CDR1 as SGHAT and CDR2 as FQNNGV. CDR3 sequence: CASNLDRDSGNTIYF. Here the CDR3 DNA reads TGTGCCAGCAACCTCGACAGGGACTCTGGAAACACCATATATTTT.

The chain couples TRBV6-2 or TRBV6-3 to TRBJ2-3; possible D gene TRBD2, 6 bases. The CDR3 sequence is 14 residues long. Trimming took off 6 bases at V and 3 bases at J, with 13 bases between the two ends. Germline-derived CDR1 and CDR2 are MNHEY and SVGEGT. In nucleotides, the CDR3 is TGTGCCAGCAGCGGGACTGTCTCAACAGATACGCAGTATTTT. Translation: CASSGTVSTDTQYF.

The genes are TRBV11-2 and TRBJ2-5; 7 bases agree with TRBD2. Germline V gives CDR1 SGHAT, CDR2 FQNNGV. With 3 bases clipped from V and 3 bases from J, the junction kept 1 base outside the gene matches. The CDR3 loop spans 13 amino acids. In DNA form, the CDR3 reads TGTGCCAGCAGCTTGGGGGGGAAAGAGACCCAGTACTTC. It encodes CASSLGGKETQYF.

Here the CDR3 DNA reads TGTGCCAGCCGTAGTCCGAACACTGAAGCTTTCTTT. It specifies CASRSPNTEAFF. The gene calls are TRBV28 and TRBJ1-1; no clear D. Germline V CDR1 and CDR2: MDHEN, SYDVKM. V was clipped by 8 bases and J by 1 base, with 8 bases between them. The CDR3 is 12 amino acids.

This chain links TRBV29-1 with TRBJ2-1, with 11 nucleotides matching TRBD2. Germline CDR1 and CDR2: SQVTM and ANQGSEA. V shed 2 bases, J shed 12 bases, and the junction held 6 bases outside the gene matches. The length of the CDR3 is 13 residues. In DNA, the CDR3 is TGCAGCGTTGAAACGCTAGCGGGGGGTGGGCAGTTCTTC. Amino acids: CSVETLAGGGQFF.

The gene calls are TRBV2 and TRBJ1-6, with 10 bases that match TRBD1. J gave up 5 bases and V 6 bases, and 7 bases lay outside the gene matches. Germline loops: CDR1 SNHLY, CDR2 FYNNEI. The CDR3 length is 16 residues. CDR3 DNA: TGTGCCAGCAGCGACCAGGGACAGGGGAATAATTCACCCCTCCACTTT. Encoded protein: CASSDQGQGNNSPLHF.

The chain uses TRBV25-1 and TRBJ2-7, with a possible D match to TRBD1 (5 bases). The CDR3 covers 13 residues. The germline V gene has CDR1 MGHDK and CDR2 SYGVNS. The germline V and J ends were trimmed by 8 bases and 2 bases, with 13 bases remaining between them. The CDR3 here is CASALQEPYEQYF. In DNA form, the CDR3 reads TGTGCCAGCGCGCTACAGGAGCCCTACGAGCAGTACTTC.

The J gene is TRBJ2-7, the V gene TRBV27; 15 nucleotides line up with TRBD2. The CDR3 contains 18 residues. The V gene's germline CDR1 is MNHEY and CDR2 SMNVEV (reference sequence). The J segment lost 7 bases and the V segment lost 1 base, leaving 11 bases of the junction unmatched. The CDR3 DNA reads TGTGCCAGCAGTTTATTGTTCCGGACTAGCGGGGGGGTAGGGGAGCAGTACTTC. Translating gives CASSLLFRTSGGVGEQYF.

This chain links TRBV5-1 with TRBJ2-5; D not certain. The CDR3 has 12 amino acids. The germline V gene encodes CDR1 SGHRS and CDR2 YFSETQ. V shed 5 bases and J shed 2 bases, with 7 bases lying between them. The CDR3, as DNA: TGCGCCAGCAGATCCCAGCAAGAGACCCAGTACTTC. This sequence encodes CASRSQQETQYF.

This chain uses TRBV19 with TRBJ2-2, with 9 bases fitting TRBD1. The junction had 3 bases not matched to a gene; V was cut back by 9 bases and J by 1 base. Germline CDR1 LNHDA, CDR2 SQIVND (reference sequence). This CDR3 is built from 14 residues. CDR3 residues: CASGQGMNTGELFF. CDR3 nucleotide sequence: TGTGCCAGCGGACAGGGGATGAACACCGGGGAGCTGTTTTTT.

The V gene is TRBV27, the J gene TRBJ1-4; tentatively, D is TRBD1 (5 bases). Germline CDR1 reads MNHEY; CDR2 reads SMNVEV (reference sequence). CDR3 length: 16 residues. V was clipped by 4 bases and J by 2 bases, with 14 bases between them. The CDR3 loop reads CASSWDAGSTNEKLFF. In nucleotides, the CDR3 is TGTGCCAGCAGTTGGGACGCGGGGTCCACTAATGAAAAACTGTTTTTT.

The chain combines TRBV7-7 with TRBJ2-1, with TRBD1 matching over 8 bases. This CDR3 has 15 amino acids. Germline V gene sequence: CDR1 SSHAT, CDR2 FNYEAQ (reference sequence). Trimming at V came to 5 bases and at J to 2 bases, leaving 5 bases not matched to a gene. The CDR3 bases are TGTGCCAGCAGCGCGGGACAGGCTACCTACAATGAGCAGTTCTTC. Amino acid sequence: CASSAGQATYNEQFF.

The chain couples TRBV28 to TRBJ2-3; D might be TRBD1 (5 bases). Trimming removed 7 bases from V and 0 bases from J, with 8 bases in between. CDR3 length: 13 amino acids. Per the germline V gene, CDR1 is MDHEN and CDR2 is SYDVKM. For the CDR3, the DNA is TGTGCCAGCACGACAGCCAGCACAGATACGCAGTATTTT. Its protein is CASTTASTDTQYF.

This chain uses TRBV13 with TRBJ2-5, with 9 bases lining up with TRBD1. The V segment lost 2 bases and the J segment 3 bases; nucleotides outside the gene matches: 7. This CDR3 contains 16 residues. CDR1 and CDR2 from the germline V gene are PRHDT and FYEKMQ (reference sequence). The CDR3 sequence is CASSLIRDRVEETQYF. CDR3 DNA sequence: TGTGCCAGCAGCTTAATCCGGGACAGGGTGGAAGAGACCCAGTACTTC.

This sequence joins TRBV28 and TRBJ1-2; 11 nucleotides line up with TRBD1. Germline trimming cut 7 bases from V and 8 bases from J; bases unmatched to any gene: 12. The CDR3 runs to 15 residues. Germline V gene data show CDR1 as MDHEN and CDR2 as SYDVKM. The CDR3 sequence: CASMNSGTGGPGYTF. The CDR3, as DNA: TGTGCCAGCATGAACTCCGGGACAGGGGGTCCGGGCTACACCTTC.

The V and J genes are TRBV2 and TRBJ2-7; D gene ambiguous. V was clipped by 0 bases and J by 4 bases, with 13 bases between them. Germline V gene data show CDR1 as SNHLY and CDR2 as FYNNEI. CDR3 length: 15 residues. The CDR3 loop reads CASSEAWPRSYEQYF. As DNA, the CDR3 is TGTGCCAGCAGTGAAGCGTGGCCGAGGTCATACGAGCAGTACTTC.

The chain carries TRBV4-1 and TRBJ2-7, with a tentative D call TRBD1 (6 bases). CDR1 and CDR2 from the germline V gene are MGHRA and YSYEKL. The germline V and J ends were trimmed by 1 base and 4 bases, with 17 bases remaining between them. The CDR3 spans 16 residues. The CDR3 is CASSQGQGPRTYEQYF. CDR3 DNA: TGCGCCAGCAGCCAAGGGCAGGGGCCCCGTACGTACGAGCAGTACTTC.

This clone has a single count. This chain connects TRBV29-1 to TRBJ1-1; 9 bases agree with TRBD1. V dropped 6 bases and J dropped 0; count of bases not matched to a gene: 2. This CDR3 region has 13 residues. Germline lookup yields CDR1 SQVTM and CDR2 ANQGSEA. Here the CDR3 reads CSVRDRVNTEAFF. In nucleotides, the CDR3 is TGCAGCGTGAGGGACAGGGTGAACACTGAAGCTTTCTTT.

The chain recombines TRBV5-1 with TRBJ2-1, with D possibly TRBD1 on 6 matching bases. This CDR3 has 14 amino acids. The V end was cut by 4 bases, the J end by 6 bases, with 14 bases between. Germline CDR1 is SGHRS and CDR2 is YFSETQ. The CDR3 nucleotides read TGCGCCAGCAGCCCAGATAACAGGGCCAATGAGCAGTTCTTC. Protein: CASSPDNRANEQFF.

The chain recombines TRBV3-1 (or the pseudogene TRBV3-2) with TRBJ2-1, with D possibly being TRBD2 (6 bases). V gave up 1 base and J gave up 6 bases, with 16 bases separating them. This CDR3 is built from 16 residues. Germline CDR1 is LGHDT and CDR2 is YNNKEL (reference sequence). CDR3 loop: CASSQVIKGGSNEQFF. The CDR3 DNA follows: TGTGCCAGCAGCCAAGTAATTAAGGGAGGCTCCAATGAGCAGTTCTTC.

This chain uses TRBV6-6 with TRBJ2-6; tentative D call: TRBD1 (5 bases). Looked up from germline, CDR1 is MNHNY and CDR2 is SVGAGI (reference sequence). CDR3 length: 16 residues. The V gene lost 0 bases and the J gene lost 4 bases, with 10 bases spanning the gap. The CDR3 DNA follows: TGTGCCAGCAGTTACTCGCAGGGTTCGGGGGCCAACGTCCTGACTTTC. Its protein product is CASSYSQGSGANVLTF.

The rearrangement links TRBV6-2 or TRBV6-3 to TRBJ2-7, with a possible D match to TRBD1 (5 bases). The germline V gene encodes CDR1 MNHEY and CDR2 SVGEGT. The CDR3 runs to 16 residues. Trimming took 0 bases from V and 3 from J, leaving 15 bases between them. In nucleotides, the CDR3 is TGTGCCAGCAGTTACTCTTTGGGGCAGACGTACTACGAGCAGTACTTC. It is translated as CASSYSLGQTYYEQYF.

The table lists this clone with a few counts. The chain is built from TRBV11-1 and TRBJ2-7; D unclear. This CDR3 is 12 amino acids long. CDR1 is SGHAT, CDR2 FQDESV, per germline (reference sequence). V was trimmed by 5 bases and J by 3 bases, leaving 8 bases between them. The CDR3 sequence is CASSPGLYEQYF. The CDR3 DNA reads TGTGCCAGCAGCCCGGGTCTCTACGAGCAGTACTTC.

The chain couples TRBV23-1 to TRBJ1-1; D uncertain. TRBV23-1 is an open reading frame whose function is uncertain. V was clipped by 6 bases and J by 1 base, with 12 bases between them. CDR3 length: 14 amino acids. The CDR3 reads CASRIFERNTEAFF. As DNA, the CDR3 is TGCGCCAGCAGGATTTTTGAGCGGAACACTGAAGCTTTCTTT.

J is TRBJ2-3 and V is TRBV4-1, with D possibly being TRBD2 (5 bases). V was cut by 0 bases and J by 2 bases, with 15 bases left in between. The CDR3 loop spans 17 amino acids. Germline V gene data show CDR1 as MGHRA and CDR2 as YSYEKL. CDR3 sequence (DNA): TGCGCCAGCAGCCAAGAAAATCGGGCTAGCCCCACAGATACGCAGTATTTT. This translates into CASSQENRASPTDTQYF.

The rearrangement links TRBV5-1 to TRBJ1-6, with D possibly being TRBD1 (5 bases). Germline-derived CDR1 and CDR2 are SGHRS and YFSETQ. This CDR3 has 16 residues. V was pared by 0 bases and J by 5 bases, with 12 bases between. The CDR3 nucleotides are TGCGCCAGCAGCTTGGAGGGGCAGGAGCATAATTCACCCCTCCACTTT. This encodes CASSLEGQEHNSPLHF.

The chain uses TRBV2 and TRBJ2-2; D is perhaps TRBD1 (5 bases). CDR3 length: 14 amino acids. V was pared by 10 bases and J by 2 bases, with 14 bases between. Germline CDR1 is SNHLY and CDR2 is FYNNEI. CDR3 in DNA: TGTGCCACAAGCCTGACAGCTAACACCGGGGAGCTGTTTTTT. This codes for CATSLTANTGELFF.

The J gene is TRBJ2-7, the V gene TRBV5-4; 8 nucleotides line up with TRBD1. Germline V gene lookup returns CDR1 SGHNT and CDR2 YYREEE (reference sequence). J was trimmed by 2 bases and V by 4 bases; bases with no gene match: 2. The CDR3 runs 13 residues. CDR3 nucleotides: TGTGCCAGCAGCAGGACAGGGCCCTACGAGCAGTACTTC. Its protein product is CASSRTGPYEQYF.